A single sample is the source of the 8 T cell receptor beta chains below, sequenced in a study of response to subunit inactivated influenza vaccine. TCRdb called the RT-PCR reads again in MiXCR, with one record for every CDR3 protein. Among hundreds of thousands of distinct CDR3 sequences, roughly 9.8% were seen once, and the ten largest hold around 12%. This material consisted of PBMCs from blood, taken 45 days after vaccination. The receptors come from a man aged 45-65 years who received an inactivated influenza vaccine.

V is TRBV7-9 and J is TRBJ1-2; the match to TRBD1 covers 7 bases. Germline lookup yields CDR1 SEHNR and CDR2 FQNEAQ (reference sequence). CDR3 length: 14 amino acids. Unmatched junction bases numbered 8, after V lost 6 bases and J lost 4 bases. The CDR3 loop is CASSRQGISYGYTF. The CDR3 nucleotides read TGTGCCAGCAGTCGACAGGGAATATCCTATGGCTACACCTTC.

This clonotype was detected many times. The J gene is TRBJ2-1, the V gene TRBV12-3 or TRBV12-4; D assignment may be TRBD1 or TRBD2 (6 bases each). The CDR3 sequence is 14 residues long. The V gene lost 2 bases and the J gene lost 9 bases, with 14 bases spanning the gap. The CDR3 region is CASSLRQAGGEQFF. The CDR3 nucleotides read TGTGCCAGCAGTTTACGACAGGCCGGGGGTGAGCAGTTCTTC.

This rearrangement joins TRBV13 to TRBJ2-1; TRBD1 matches 7 bases. Per the germline V gene, CDR1 is PRHDT and CDR2 is FYEKMQ (reference sequence). The ends lost 7 bases at V and 0 bases at J; junction bases unmatched: 3. This CDR3 is 14 amino acids long. For the CDR3, the DNA is TGTGCCAGCAAGGGGGCTCGCTCCTACAATGAGCAGTTCTTC. Protein product: CASKGARSYNEQFF.

This clonotype appeared once. The chain combines TRBV29-1 with TRBJ2-1; no firm D call. CDR1 is SQVTM and CDR2 is ANQGSEA in the germline V gene. CDR3 length: 12 amino acids. Trimming pared 7 bases from V and 3 bases from J, leaving 10 bases between. CDR3 loop: CSAEEYYNEQFF. DNA for the CDR3: TGCAGCGCTGAGGAGTACTACAATGAGCAGTTCTTC.

This clonotype was detected many times. V gene TRBV5-1 combines with J gene TRBJ2-2, with D unresolved. The length of the CDR3 is 13 residues. From germline, CDR1 is SGHRS and CDR2 YFSETQ. Trimming cost V 0 bases and J 4 bases, with 4 bases left between them. CDR3 nucleotides: TGCGCCAGCAGCTTGGCGCCCACCGGGGAGCTGTTTTTT. This encodes CASSLAPTGELFF.

The chain is built from TRBV7-6 and TRBJ2-2; possible D gene TRBD1, 6 bases. Per germline, CDR1 SGHVS and CDR2 FNYEAQ. The CDR3 loop spans 15 amino acids. V gave up 5 bases and J gave up 6 bases, with 16 bases separating them. The CDR3 region has the DNA TGTGCCAGCAGCGCCACGAACAGGGTTCCCGGGGAGCTGTTTTTT. Encoded protein: CASSATNRVPGELFF. Using reference TRBV7-6 and TRBJ2-2 for the parts outside the CDR3, the full variable domain is GAGVSQSPRYKVTKRGQDVALRCDPISGHVSLYWYRQALGQGPEFLTYFNYEAQQDKSGLPNDRFSAERPEGSISTLTIQRTEQRDSAMYRCASSATNRVPGELFFGEGSRLTVL.

This chain uses TRBV3-1 with TRBJ2-1; 11 nucleotides match TRBD2. V shed 4 bases, J shed 5 bases, and the junction held 7 bases outside the gene matches. Germline-derived CDR1 and CDR2 are LGHDT and YNNKEL (reference sequence). The CDR3 consists of 16 residues. DNA for the CDR3: TGTGCCAGCAGCCGGTTCCTAGCGGGGGGAGACAATGAGCAGTTCTTC. Its translation is CASSRFLAGGDNEQFF.

This clonotype was recorded many times. The V and J genes are TRBV29-1 and TRBJ2-5; 7 positions match TRBD1. The CDR3 spans 13 residues. Germline CDR1 and CDR2: SQVTM and ANQGSEA. The trim removed 7 bases at V and 1 base at J, leaving 6 bases unmatched. The CDR3 protein is CSGGDRAQETQYF. CDR3 in DNA: TGCAGCGGGGGCGACAGGGCCCAAGAGACCCAGTACTTC.